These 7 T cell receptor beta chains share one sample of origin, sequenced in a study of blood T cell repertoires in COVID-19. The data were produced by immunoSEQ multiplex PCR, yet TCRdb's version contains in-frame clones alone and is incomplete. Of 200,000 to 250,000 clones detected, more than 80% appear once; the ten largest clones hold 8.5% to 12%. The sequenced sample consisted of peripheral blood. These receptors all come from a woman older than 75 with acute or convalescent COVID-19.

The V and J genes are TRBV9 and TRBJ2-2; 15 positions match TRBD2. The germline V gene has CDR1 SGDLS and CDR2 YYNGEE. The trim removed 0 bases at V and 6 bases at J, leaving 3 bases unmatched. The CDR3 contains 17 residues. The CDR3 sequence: CASSVGTSGGAPGELFF. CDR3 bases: TGTGCCAGCAGCGTAGGGACTAGCGGGGGGGCCCCCGGGGAGCTGTTTTTT.

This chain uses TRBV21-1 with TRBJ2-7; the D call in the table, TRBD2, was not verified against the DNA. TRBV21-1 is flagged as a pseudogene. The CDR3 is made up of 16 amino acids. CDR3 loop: CASSKAVYGYPYEQYF. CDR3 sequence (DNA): TGTGCCAGCAGCAAAGCCGTTTACGGGTACCCCTACGAGCAGTACTTC.

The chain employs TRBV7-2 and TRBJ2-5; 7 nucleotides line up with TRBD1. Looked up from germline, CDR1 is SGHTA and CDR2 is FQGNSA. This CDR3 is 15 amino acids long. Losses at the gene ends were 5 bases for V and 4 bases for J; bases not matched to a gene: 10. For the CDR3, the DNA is TGTGCCAGCAGCCATCCGGGACAGAGATTAGAGACCCAGTACTTC. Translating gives CASSHPGQRLETQYF. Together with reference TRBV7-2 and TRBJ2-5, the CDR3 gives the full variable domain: GAGVSQSPSNKVTEKGKDVELRCDPISGHTALYWYRQSLGQGLEFLIYFQGNSAPDKSGLPSDRFSAERTGGSVSTLTIQRTQQEDSAVYLCASSHPGQRLETQYFGPGTRLLVL.

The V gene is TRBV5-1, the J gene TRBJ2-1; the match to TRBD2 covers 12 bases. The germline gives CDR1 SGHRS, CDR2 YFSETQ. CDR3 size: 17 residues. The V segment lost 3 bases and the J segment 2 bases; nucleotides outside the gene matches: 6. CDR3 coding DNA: TGCGCCAGCAGCTCCGGACTAGCGGGGACAGCCTACAATGAGCAGTTCTTC. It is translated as CASSSGLAGTAYNEQFF.

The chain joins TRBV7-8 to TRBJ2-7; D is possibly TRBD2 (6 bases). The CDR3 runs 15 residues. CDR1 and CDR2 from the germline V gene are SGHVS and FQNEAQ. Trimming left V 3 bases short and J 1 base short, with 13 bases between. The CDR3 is CASSFGGGESYEQYF. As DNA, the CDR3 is TGTGCCAGCAGCTTCGGCGGAGGGGAATCCTACGAGCAGTACTTC.

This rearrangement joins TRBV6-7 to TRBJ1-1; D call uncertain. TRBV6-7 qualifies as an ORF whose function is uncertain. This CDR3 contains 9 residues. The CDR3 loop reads CAAGSEAFF. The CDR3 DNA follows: TGTGCGGCAGGAAGTGAAGCTTTCTTT.

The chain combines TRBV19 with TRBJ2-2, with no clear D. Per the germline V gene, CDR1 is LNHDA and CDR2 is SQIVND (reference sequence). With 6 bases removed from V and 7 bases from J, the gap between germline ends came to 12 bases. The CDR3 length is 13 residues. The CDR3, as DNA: TGTGCCAGTAGGGCTTCTTGGTACGGGGAGCTGTTTTTT. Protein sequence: CASRASWYGELFF.